The source of this T cell receptor beta chain is a study of blood T cell repertoires in COVID-19 (dated by TCRdb to 2020 to 2021). The study in broad terms: Samples covering the acute and convalescent phases of COVID-19 were provided by collaborators in the United States, Italy and Spain. Where available, HLA class I and class II types were obtained from metadata supplied by the sample provider rather than from assay-based typing. Samples were obtained from the ongoing ImmuneRACE study (first 160 participants) and from over 1,000 subjects provided by 6 global collaborators. The repertoires were released in a freely available public database meant as a resource for research on the immune response to SARS-CoV-2. Subjects who had been exposed to COVID-19, were actively infected with it, or had recovered from it provided the deeply sampled blood TCRbeta repertoires that made up the dataset. Sample metadata almost always included a de-identified subject ID, COVID-19 status, age in years and sex. The material from the prospective study consisted of cDNA or gDNA derived from T cells, B-cell-depleted T cells, or PBMCs.

As regards this clone: What antigen it recognizes has not been identified. Base-call qualities are not available, and no considerably larger clone is one nucleotide away.

Each collaborating institution followed its own protocols to collect whole blood in K2EDTA tubes. For TCRbeta analysis, collaborators shipped samples in one of three forms: frozen whole blood, isolated PBMCs, or DNA extracted from either of those sample types. TCRbeta CDR3 regions were amplified from genomic DNA using the immunoSEQ Assay, a bias-controlled multiplex PCR. From the authors' description of their analysis: The number of nucleated cells in each sample was estimated by amplification of reference gene primers within the assay. To quantify the absolute abundance of each unique TCRbeta CDR3 rearrangement, sequence reads were collapsed and filtered. For each sample, productive Simpson clonality was calculated as the square root of Simpson's diversity index over productive rearrangements. The table comes from immuneACCESS by way of TCRdb, which keeps in-frame sequences with V and J called. Part of the clones is missing from these tables; in studies checked, under half for an unresolved V gene and the rest for unknown reasons. That table furnishes V, J and clone size, whereas the DNA furnished D and trimming. The sample profile shows approximately 150,000 clones; about 87% of them were found once. 1.6% of the sample is taken by the ten largest.

Here V drops 4 bases and J drops 2 bases, and the junction holds 4 bases not matched to any gene. The germline V gene encodes CDR1 SEHNR and CDR2 FQNEAQ (reference sequence). Spanning cysteine to phenylalanine, the CDR3 consists of 14 amino acids. The only DNA kept is the CDR3, 42 bases in frame from the first base. General study outcomes and caveats: How much clinical and demographic metadata was included differed by source and by participant, and the metadata was provided uncurated.

The specimen was peripheral blood. The chain uses TRBV7-9 and TRBJ1-1; 7 bases in the middle match TRBD1. This TCR was recovered from a woman aged 45-59 years with acute or convalescent COVID-19. CDR3 region: CASSSQGGNTEAFF. Here is the DNA: TGTGCCAGCAGCTCGCAGGGGGGTAACACTGAAGCTTTCTTT.